This entry lists 10 T cell receptor beta chains sequenced from one sample in a study of blood T cell repertoires in COVID-19. Method: immunoSEQ multiplex PCR; TCRdb's copy keeps in-frame clones and lacks some. This table holds almost 40,000 clones, approximately 85% found once. The material sequenced was peripheral blood. All receptors derive from a man aged 55 to 70 with acute or convalescent COVID-19.

This chain uses TRBV7-9 with TRBJ2-7; a weak D match, TRBD2 (5 bases). In germline, CDR1 is SEHNR, CDR2 FQNEAQ (reference sequence). This CDR3 is built from 15 residues. The germline V and J ends were trimmed by 5 bases and 0 bases, with 14 bases remaining between them. Written as DNA, the CDR3 is TGTGCCAGCAGCCCGGGATACCGGAGCTCCTACGAGCAGTACTTC. It specifies CASSPGYRSSYEQYF.

This chain connects TRBV2 to TRBJ2-1; no reliable D call. V lost 6 bases, J lost 4 bases, and 4 bases lay in between. CDR3 size: 11 residues. CDR1 and CDR2 (germline): SNHLY, FYNNEI. The CDR3 region has the DNA TGTGCCAGCAGACAGTACAATGAGCAGTTCTTC. Translated, it gives CASRQYNEQFF. The whole variable domain, remainder taken from reference TRBV2 and TRBJ2-1, is EPEVTQTPSHQVTQMGQEVILRCVPISNHLYFYWYRQILGQKVEFLVSFYNNEISEKSEIFDDQFSVERPDGSNFTLKIRSTKLEDSAMYFCASRQYNEQFFGPGTRLTVL.

V is TRBV27 and J is TRBJ2-1, with D perhaps TRBD2 (6 bases). Germline V gives CDR1 MNHEY, CDR2 SMNVEV (reference sequence). V lost 8 bases to trimming and J lost 11 bases, with 25 bases between them. The CDR3 spans 15 residues. The CDR3 here is CASSEAGLLSSQQFF. As DNA, the CDR3 is TGTGCCAGCTCAGAGGCGGGGCTTCTCTCCTCCCAGCAGTTCTTC.

J is TRBJ2-7 and V is TRBV7-3; TRBD2 aligns across 8 bases. The CDR3 is 15 residues long. Germline CDR1 and CDR2: SGHTA and FQGTGA. The trim removed 5 bases at V and 4 bases at J, leaving 10 bases unmatched. As DNA, the CDR3 is TGTGCCAGCAGCCCCAGGCGGGGGGTCTTATACGAGCAGTACTTC. Residues: CASSPRRGVLYEQYF.

The J gene is TRBJ2-5, the V gene TRBV27, with a possible D match to TRBD1 (5 bases). The CDR3 runs to 15 residues. V was pared by 0 bases and J by 2 bases, with 10 bases between. Germline-derived CDR1 and CDR2 are MNHEY and SMNVEV (reference sequence). Here the CDR3 reads CASSLSIGAQETQYF. DNA of the CDR3: TGTGCCAGCAGTTTATCGATTGGGGCACAAGAGACCCAGTACTTC.

This sequence joins TRBV7-9 and TRBJ2-7; 8 bases are shared with TRBD2. V lost 3 bases to trimming and J lost 3 bases; unmatched junction nucleotides: 4. The CDR3 has 14 amino acids. CDR1 is SEHNR, CDR2 FQNEAQ, per germline (reference sequence). The DNA of the CDR3 is TGTGCCAGCAGCTTCGGCGCGGGGGGCTACGAGCAGTACTTC. Protein product: CASSFGAGGYEQYF.

The rearrangement joins TRBV6-1 to TRBJ1-1, with a possible D match to TRBD1 (6 bases). Germline V gene lookup returns CDR1 MNHNS and CDR2 SASEGT. V was trimmed by 2 bases and J by 3 bases, leaving 16 bases between them. This CDR3 spans 16 amino acids. The CDR3 DNA sequence: TGTGCCAGCAGTGAATCCGAGCAGGGGTTCCACACTGAAGCTTTCTTT. Translation gives CASSESEQGFHTEAFF.

The rearrangement uses TRBV6-2 or TRBV6-3 and TRBJ2-1, with D possibly being TRBD1 (6 bases). From germline, CDR1 is MNHEY and CDR2 SVGEGT. This CDR3 has 15 residues. V dropped 6 bases and J dropped 2 bases, with 14 bases sitting between them. The CDR3 loop reads CASSRAGVTYNEQFF. The CDR3 DNA follows: TGTGCCAGCAGCCGAGCAGGGGTGACCTACAATGAGCAGTTCTTC.

The V call is TRBV5-5, the J call TRBJ2-1; 9 positions match TRBD1. The CDR3 has 18 amino acids. J was trimmed by 5 bases and V by 1 base; bases with no gene match: 13. Germline assignment: CDR1 SGHKS and CDR2 YYEKEE (reference sequence). The CDR3 is CASSLRTGVGIGDNEQFF. CDR3 nucleotides: TGTGCCAGCAGCTTGAGGACAGGGGTCGGTATTGGAGACAATGAGCAGTTCTTC.

The genes are TRBV28 and TRBJ1-6; tentative D call: TRBD1 (6 bases). The CDR3 covers 15 residues. The germline gives CDR1 MDHEN, CDR2 SYDVKM. V lost 4 bases, J lost 7 bases, and 14 bases lay in between. CDR3 nucleotide sequence: TGTGCCAGCAGTTCCCAGGGGTTTATGAATTCACCCCTCCACTTT. It yields the protein CASSSQGFMNSPLHF.